These 6 T cell receptor beta chains were sequenced from one sample in a study of somatic mutations in cytotoxic T cells in rheumatoid arthritis. Using immunoSEQ multiplex PCR, the repertoire was profiled, and TCRdb retains in-frame clones only, with some absent. The sample lists about 7,100 clones; around four fifths were seen once. Material: CD8+ T cells sorted from blood. Receptor source: an adult with rheumatoid arthritis.

This chain connects TRBV6-4 to TRBJ2-1, with no clear D. CDR1 and CDR2 (germline): MRHNA, SNTAGT. V lost 2 bases to trimming and J lost 0 bases, with 8 bases between them. This CDR3 contains 15 residues. The CDR3 here is CASSDEVGSYNEQFF. The CDR3 DNA is TGTGCCAGCAGTGACGAAGTAGGCTCCTACAATGAGCAGTTCTTC.

The chain recombines TRBV5-6 with TRBJ2-1; 7 nucleotides match TRBD1. The ends lost 5 bases at V and 4 bases at J; junction bases unmatched: 0. The germline V gene encodes CDR1 SGHDT and CDR2 YYEEEE. There are 12 residues in the CDR3. DNA of the CDR3: TGTGCCAGCAGGGGACAGTACAATGAGCAGTTCTTC. It specifies CASRGQYNEQFF.

The chain has TRBV7-2 and TRBJ1-5; 10 positions match TRBD1. This CDR3 has 16 residues. The ends lost 5 bases at V and 5 bases at J; junction bases unmatched: 9. Germline V CDR1 and CDR2: SGHTA, FQGNSA. For the CDR3, the DNA is TGTGCCAGCAGCCCGAATTCCGGGACAGGGGATCAGCCCCAGCATTTT. It specifies CASSPNSGTGDQPQHF.

This clone appeared a few times. The chain joins TRBV28 to TRBJ2-2, with D unclear. With 7 bases removed from V and 4 bases from J, the gap between germline ends came to 10 bases. The CDR3 spans 13 residues. The germline V gene encodes CDR1 MDHEN and CDR2 SYDVKM. CDR3 amino acids: CASTQVSTGELFF. CDR3 nucleotides: TGTGCCAGCACGCAGGTCTCCACCGGGGAGCTGTTTTTT.

J is TRBJ2-2 and V is TRBV7-8, with D unresolved. With 2 bases removed from V and 4 bases from J, the gap between germline ends came to 17 bases. Germline V gives CDR1 SGHVS, CDR2 FQNEAQ. There are 17 residues in the CDR3. CDR3 amino acids: CASSLSRAGRFTGELFF. CDR3 DNA sequence: TGTGCCAGCAGCTTAAGTAGGGCCGGAAGGTTCACCGGGGAGCTGTTTTTT.

The genes are TRBV11-2 and TRBJ2-3; 7 nucleotides agree with TRBD1. The CDR3 is 15 amino acids. Germline V gene data show CDR1 as SGHAT and CDR2 as FQNNGV. V lost 5 bases, J lost 7 bases, and 12 bases stayed unmatched. The CDR3 nucleotides read TGTGCCAGCAGCCCATCACAGGGGCCCGCCCATACGCAGTATTTT. This translates into CASSPSQGPAHTQYF.